This TCR beta chain was identified during a study of T cells in Graves' hyperthyroidism and ophthalmopathy. Study context: At the time of initial diagnosis and before any treatment, peripheral blood was collected.

General study findings and limits: A model using 13 V-J features told ophthalmopathy apart from stable hyperthyroidism.

CDR1 is DFQATT, CDR2 SNEGSKA, per germline (reference sequence). CDR3 length equals 12 residues. The ends lost 4 bases at V and 5 bases at J; junction bases unmatched: 2. Amplification yielded TCR beta CDR3 regions, with RNA transcripts as the source. An initial round of RT-PCR targeting the TCR CDR3 relied on the HTBI primer set. MiXCR was run by TCRdb on the multiplex PCR reads, yielding one entry per CDR3 protein. There are 300,000 to 450,000 distinct CDR3 sequences in the sample; roughly a sixth occur only once, and around a third lies in the top ten. This clonotype has ten or more counts. Its antigen is not identified. Together with thyroid ultrasound, orbital computed tomography, serum thyroxine and TRAb, clinical symptoms were used for diagnoses. This sample holds PBMCs from roughly 10 ml fresh peripheral blood.

The rearrangement links TRBV20-1 to TRBJ2-5; 9 bases align to TRBD1. The receptor was isolated from a woman aged 25 to 45 with Graves' hyperthyroidism that later progressed to Graves' ophthalmopathy. The sequenced sample consisted of blood. DNA of the CDR3: TGCAGTGCTATGGACAGGGGCGAGACCCAGTACTTC. This sequence encodes CSAMDRGETQYF.